This T cell receptor (beta chain) was sequenced in a study of OX40 agonist ivuxolimab in advanced cancers. Overall study: People in dose escalation had one of these cancers: hepatocellular carcinoma, melanoma, renal cell or head and neck cancer. The study, taken as a whole, reports: Antigen specificity of clonally expanded peripheral T cells was not established.

The CDR3 has 14 residues. Germline CDR1 reads SGHAT; CDR2 reads FQNNGV. V lost 4 bases, J lost 5 bases, and 5 bases stayed unmatched. TCRdb's copy holds only in-frame clones and misses some; the assay was immunoSEQ multiplex PCR. The data hold tens of thousands of clones, with 70% to 90% observed a single time. On this clone: Its specificity is unknown.

This clonotype was sampled from an adult with an advanced solid tumor such as melanoma, head and neck, liver or kidney cancer. Here the sequenced sample was CD4+ or CD8+ T cells sorted from blood, taken in a trial of the OX40 agonist ivuxolimab. The gene calls are TRBV11-2 and TRBJ2-5; TRBD1 matches 9 bases. CDR3 in amino acids: CASSSRTGEETQYF. The CDR3 bases are TGTGCCAGCAGCTCACGGACAGGGGAGGAGACCCAGTACTTC. The full variable domain, completed using reference TRBV11-2 and TRBJ2-5, is EAGVAQSPRYKIIEKRQSVAFWCNPISGHATLYWYQQILGQGPKLLIQFQNNGVVDDSQLPKDRFSAERLKGVDSTLKIQPAKLEDSAVYLCASSSRTGEETQYFGPGTRLLVL.